Given below is one T cell receptor (beta chain) in context. These data are taken from a study of blood T cell repertoires in COVID-19. Across the whole study: The United States, Italy and Spain supplied acute and convalescent COVID-19 samples. Sources were T cells, B-cell-depleted T cells, or PBMCs; the material itself was cDNA or gDNA.

Per the original methods: Cell counts per sample came from amplifying reference gene primers. Measured with immunoSEQ multiplex PCR; TCRdb has only the in-frame clones, and not every one. The DNA was the basis for D and trimming; V, J and clone size are from that table. Among around 100,000 clones listed, around 80% were seen once. The germline V gene has CDR1 SGHRS and CDR2 YFSETQ. Trimming cost V 6 bases and J 6 bases, with 12 bases left between them. The CDR3 totals 13 residues. The sequence was obtained from a human donor in a cohort sampled during active COVID-19. Sequencing was carried out using peripheral blood. This chain uses TRBV5-1 with TRBJ1-4; perhaps TRBD1 as D (5 bases). Here the CDR3 reads CASNGGMDEKLFF. The CDR3 nucleotides read TGCGCCAGCAACGGGGGAATGGATGAAAAACTGTTTTTT.